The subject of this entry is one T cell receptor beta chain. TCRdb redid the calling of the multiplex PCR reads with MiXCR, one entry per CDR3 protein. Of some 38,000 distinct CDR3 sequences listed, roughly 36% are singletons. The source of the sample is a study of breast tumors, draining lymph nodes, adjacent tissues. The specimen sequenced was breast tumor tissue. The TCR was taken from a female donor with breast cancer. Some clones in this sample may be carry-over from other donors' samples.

As DNA, the CDR3 is TGTGCCAGCAGCCCCCTCGCAGGGAGCTCCTACAATGAGCAGTTCTTC. This encodes CASSPLAGSSYNEQFF. The chain employs TRBV5-4 and TRBJ2-1; D possibly matches TRBD1 or TRBD2 (5 bases each). The CDR3 extends over 16 amino acids. Germline values: CDR1 SGHNT, CDR2 YYREEE (reference sequence). V lost 4 bases and J 0 bases, leaving 14 bases between the germline ends.